The TCR beta chain described here comes from a study of T cells of healthy individuals. The trim removed 5 bases at V and 7 bases at J, leaving 6 bases unmatched. The germline gives CDR1 MNHEY, CDR2 SVGAGI. The CDR3 sequence is 14 residues long. This clonotype was seen repeatedly, ten times or more. TCRdb called the 5' RACE reads again in MiXCR, with one record for every CDR3 protein. The top ten clones hold 7% to 10% of a sample with about 41,000 distinct CDR3 sequences, 4% to 5.5% of them seen once. This chain links TRBV6-5 with TRBJ2-1; 9 bases are shared with TRBD2. The origin of this receptor is a human donor in good health. The CDR3: CASSTGTSRNEQFF. In DNA form, the CDR3 reads TGTGCCAGCAGTACCGGGACTAGCAGGAATGAGCAGTTCTTC.